These 27 T cell receptor beta chains share one sample of origin, sequenced in a study of regulatory T cells in long-lasting Graves disease. The authors built TCR beta libraries using iRepertoire HTBI primers and Arm-PCR of CDR3 regions. MiXCR, run by TCRdb on the multiplex PCR reads, gives a single entry per CDR3 protein. The sample includes 500,000 to 700,000 distinct CDR3 sequences, roughly 30% of them seen just once. Regarding time point: persistent/refractory GD, antithyroid drugs over 5 years with positive TRAb. The authors made the TCR library using RNA they extracted from PBMCs. The sequences come from peripheral blood mononuclear cells (PBMCs), collected when the disease was refractory, from a patient treated with antithyroid drugs. The receptor set was obtained from a female donor with Graves disease.

This chain uses TRBV10-3 with TRBJ1-5; D may be TRBD1 (5 bases). Germline CDR1 is ENHRY and CDR2 is SYGVKD. The CDR3 extends over 13 amino acids. V was pared by 9 bases and J by 5 bases, with 14 bases between. The CDR3 DNA reads TGTGCCATTTCAACGGGGGGTTATCAGCCCCAGCATTTT. Its protein product is CAISTGGYQPQHF.

This clonotype was counted between two and nine times. The chain carries TRBV3-1 and TRBJ2-5; TRBD1 matches 8 bases. Per germline, CDR1 LGHDT and CDR2 YNNKEL (reference sequence). The CDR3 totals 15 residues. Trimming cost V 2 bases and J 4 bases; bases outside gene matches: 6. The CDR3 DNA reads as TGTGCCAGCAGCCAACAGACAGGGGAGAGAGAGACCCAGTACTTC. It specifies CASSQQTGERETQYF.

This clonotype was detected ten times or more. The chain's CDR3 is CASSTSSGANVLTF. As DNA, the CDR3 is TGTGCCAGCAGTACGAGCTCTGGGGCCAACGTCCTGACTTTC. The rearrangement links TRBV2 to TRBJ2-6, with D unclear. V was clipped by 5 bases and J by 0 bases, with 5 bases between them. In germline, CDR1 is SNHLY, CDR2 FYNNEI. The CDR3 has 14 amino acids.

This clonotype was detected only a few times. V is TRBV7-3 and J is TRBJ2-2, with a tentative D call TRBD1 (7 bases). This CDR3 has 13 amino acids. From germline, CDR1 is SGHTA and CDR2 FQGTGA. Deletions cut 4 bases from V and 7 bases from J, with 10 bases between. This CDR3 is CASSSRGVGELFF. CDR3 in DNA: TGTGCCAGCAGCTCCAGGGGGGTCGGGGAGCTGTTTTTT. The full variable domain, its missing parts supplied by reference TRBV7-3 and TRBJ2-2, is GAGVSQTPSNKVTEKGKYVELRCDPISGHTALYWYRQSLGQGPEFLIYFQGTGAADDSGLPNDRFFAVRPEGSVSTLKIQRTERGDSAVYLCASSSRGVGELFFGEGSRLTVL.

This clonotype appeared a few times. The DNA for the CDR3 is TGTGCCAGCAGCAGGGGCGCTGAAGCTTTCTTT. Translating gives CASSRGAEAFF. The chain uses TRBV12-3 or TRBV12-4 and TRBJ1-1, with D maybe TRBD1 (6 bases). The CDR3 runs to 11 residues. The ends were cut back, 6 bases at V and 6 bases at J, with 8 bases in the middle.

This clonotype was picked up a small number of times. This chain joins TRBV7-6 and TRBJ1-6; no clear D. Germline V gene lookup returns CDR1 SGHVS and CDR2 FNYEAQ. The V end was cut by 2 bases, the J end by 8 bases, with 7 bases between. The CDR3 totals 13 residues. The CDR3 DNA follows: TGTGCCAGCAGCTTACGCGGGGATTCACCCCTCCACTTT. It specifies CASSLRGDSPLHF. The full variable domain, in which reference TRBV7-6 and TRBJ1-6 provide the parts outside the CDR3, is GAGVSQSPRYKVTKRGQDVALRCDPISGHVSLYWYRQALGQGPEFLTYFNYEAQQDKSGLPNDRFSAERPEGSISTLTIQRTEQRDSAMYRCASSLRGDSPLHFGNGTRLTVT.

This clonotype has more than one count but fewer than ten. The chain uses TRBV28 and TRBJ1-6; TRBD1 agrees at 7 bases. The V segment lost 5 bases and the J segment 10 bases; nucleotides outside the gene matches: 11. The CDR3 runs 15 residues. Germline-derived CDR1 and CDR2 are MDHEN and SYDVKM. The CDR3 loop reads CASSARQGEGSPLHF. For the CDR3, the DNA is TGTGCCAGCAGTGCACGACAGGGAGAGGGCTCACCCCTCCACTTT.

The chain has TRBV9 and TRBJ2-7, with 10 bases that match TRBD1. Germline CDR1 SGDLS, CDR2 YYNGEE. J lost 6 bases, V lost 3 bases, and 9 bases had no gene match. The CDR3 loop spans 15 amino acids. The CDR3 DNA follows: TGTGCCAGCAGCGAAGAGGGGACAGGGGACGGCGAGCAGTACTTC. Translation: CASSEEGTGDGEQYF.

This clonotype showed up many times. This sequence joins TRBV24-1 and TRBJ1-1, with 7 bases aligning to TRBD1. Germline V gene sequence: CDR1 KGHDR, CDR2 SFDVKD. The V gene end was trimmed by 6 bases and the J gene end by 8 bases; junction bases not matched to a gene: 17. The CDR3 consists of 16 residues. The CDR3 region has the DNA TGTGCCACCAGTATCGAGACAGGGCGCCTTTTCGACGAAGCTTTCTTT. Translation: CATSIETGRLFDEAFF.

This clonotype was recorded a few times. The gene calls are TRBV11-2 and TRBJ1-1; 12 bases map to TRBD1. Germline V gives CDR1 SGHAT, CDR2 FQNNGV. The CDR3 is 16 amino acids. V lost 2 bases to trimming and J lost 6 bases; unmatched junction nucleotides: 7. The CDR3 reads CASSLKGTGGPPEAFF. CDR3 DNA: TGTGCCAGCAGCTTAAAAGGGACAGGGGGCCCGCCTGAAGCTTTCTTT.

This clonotype was picked up many times. The chain uses TRBV2 and TRBJ2-7; 7 positions match TRBD1. V shed 6 bases, J shed 4 bases, and the junction held 3 bases outside the gene matches. Germline assignment: CDR1 SNHLY and CDR2 FYNNEI. The CDR3 is 12 residues long. The CDR3 sequence: CASSVGQYEQYF. The CDR3 DNA follows: TGTGCCAGCAGCGTGGGACAGTACGAGCAGTACTTC.

In DNA, the CDR3 is TGTGCCAGCAGTGTTGACCAGATGAACACCGGGGAGCTGTTTTTT. Its translation is CASSVDQMNTGELFF. The genes are TRBV6-1 and TRBJ2-2; D unclear. This CDR3 region has 15 residues. The V and J ends lost 4 bases and 1 base respectively, with 10 bases between them. Germline values: CDR1 MNHNS, CDR2 SASEGT.

On this clonotype: This clone may be a read error of a much larger clone one base away. The rearrangement links TRBV27 to TRBJ1-1, with D unresolved. The length of the CDR3 is 13 residues. The germline V gene encodes CDR1 MNHEY and CDR2 SMNVEV (reference sequence). Trimming removed 4 bases from V and 4 bases from J, with 10 bases in between. The chain's CDR3 is CASSSLMSTEAFF. CDR3 DNA: TGTGCCAGCAGTTCCTTAATGAGCACTGAAGCTTTCTTT.

V usage is TRBV7-3 and J usage is TRBJ2-1; D not resolved. The germline V and J ends were trimmed by 5 bases and 2 bases, with 13 bases remaining between them. Germline V lookup: CDR1 SGHTA, CDR2 FQGTGA. There are 15 residues in the CDR3. The CDR3 here is CASSLGYFTYNEQFF. Here the CDR3 DNA reads TGTGCCAGCAGCCTGGGATACTTTACCTACAATGAGCAGTTCTTC.

This chain connects TRBV11-2 to TRBJ2-7; D may be TRBD1 (6 bases). The CDR3 totals 12 residues. Trimming pared 0 bases from V and 10 bases from J, leaving 10 bases between. The V gene's germline CDR1 is SGHAT and CDR2 FQNNGV. CDR3 DNA sequence: TGTGCCAGCAGCTTAGATACAGGGCCCCAGTACTTC. This gives the protein CASSLDTGPQYF.

This clonotype was observed many times. V is TRBV12-3 or TRBV12-4 and J is TRBJ1-1; D gene unclear. The CDR3 extends over 13 amino acids. V lost 2 bases and J lost 4, with 8 bases in between. CDR3 nucleotide sequence: TGTGCCAGCAGTTTAAGGCGGGTCACTGAAGCTTTCTTT. This gives the protein CASSLRRVTEAFF.

This clonotype was detected a few times. The gene calls are TRBV19 and TRBJ2-7; D possibly corresponds to TRBD2 (7 bases). The CDR3 has 14 residues. Trimming left V 10 bases short and J 2 bases short, with 18 bases between. The germline V gene encodes CDR1 LNHDA and CDR2 SQIVND (reference sequence). CDR3 amino acids: CATARAGTTYEQYF. CDR3 nucleotides: TGTGCCACCGCGAGAGCGGGGACAACCTACGAGCAGTACTTC.

The chain joins TRBV3-1 to TRBJ2-5, with 7 bases aligning to TRBD2. This CDR3 has 18 residues. V dropped 3 bases and J dropped 5; count of bases not matched to a gene: 18. Germline V lookup: CDR1 LGHDT, CDR2 YNNKEL (reference sequence). The CDR3 here is CASSHLTGLVGGGETQYF. The CDR3 DNA reads TGTGCCAGCAGCCATCTAACAGGACTAGTCGGGGGTGGGGAGACCCAGTACTTC.

The V and J genes are TRBV27 and TRBJ1-1, with TRBD1 matching over 11 bases. Germline-derived CDR1 and CDR2 are MNHEY and SMNVEV (reference sequence). J was trimmed by 3 bases and V by 0 bases; bases with no gene match: 6. The CDR3 spans 17 residues. The CDR3 DNA sequence: TGTGCCAGCAGTTTATCGCGGCCGGGACAGGGGGACACTGAAGCTTTCTTT. Its protein is CASSLSRPGQGDTEAFF.

The table lists this clonotype with a few counts. The rearrangement joins TRBV6-1 to TRBJ1-1; D gene uncertain. The CDR3 extends over 13 amino acids. CDR1 MNHNS and CDR2 SASEGT come from the germline V gene. Trimming took off 2 bases at V and 10 bases at J, with 14 bases between the two ends. CDR3 residues: CASSEWSQFGAFF. In DNA form, the CDR3 reads TGTGCCAGCAGTGAATGGTCCCAGTTCGGAGCTTTCTTT.

The chain employs TRBV18 and TRBJ2-5; either TRBD1 or TRBD2 may supply D (7 bases each). The ends were cut back, 8 bases at V and 2 bases at J, with 27 bases in the middle. Germline loops: CDR1 KGHSH, CDR2 LQKENI. This CDR3 has 18 residues. Written as DNA, the CDR3 is TGTGCCAGCCTAAAGCCGGGAGGTGATCGGGACAGACAAGAGACCCAGTACTTC. It codes for CASLKPGGDRDRQETQYF.

This chain connects TRBV9 to TRBJ1-2; D gene unclear. Germline V gives CDR1 SGDLS, CDR2 YYNGEE. V lost 6 bases and J 8 bases, leaving 23 bases between the germline ends. There are 15 residues in the CDR3. The CDR3 loop reads CASTPVGSPSGGYTF. In nucleotides, the CDR3 is TGTGCCAGCACCCCGGTAGGCTCCCCCTCGGGGGGCTACACCTTC.

The gene calls are TRBV5-1 and TRBJ1-1, with D tentatively TRBD1 (5 bases). Germline V gene data show CDR1 as SGHRS and CDR2 as YFSETQ. V was shortened by 4 bases and J by 1 base, with 20 bases between the two germline ends. The CDR3 loop spans 17 amino acids. CDR3: CASSPGQGMLTNTEAFF. Here the CDR3 DNA reads TGCGCCAGCAGCCCCGGTCAGGGTATGCTTACGAACACTGAAGCTTTCTTT.

V gene TRBV19 combines with J gene TRBJ1-4; D not certain. CDR1 and CDR2 from the germline V gene are LNHDA and SQIVND (reference sequence). This CDR3 contains 14 residues. V lost 5 bases and J lost 0, with 7 bases in between. The CDR3 reads CASSDGATNEKLFF. CDR3 DNA: TGTGCCAGTAGTGACGGTGCAACTAATGAAAAACTGTTTTTT.

This clonotype showed up just a few times. The rearrangement uses TRBV12-3 or TRBV12-4 and TRBJ1-4, with a weak D call TRBD1 (6 bases). This CDR3 region has 14 residues. V shed 3 bases and J shed 5 bases, with 10 bases lying between them. The CDR3: CASSFTQGNEKLFF. CDR3 coding DNA: TGTGCCAGCAGTTTTACACAGGGCAATGAAAAACTGTTTTTT.

This clonotype was observed a single time. Given a much more abundant clone one base away, this may be a read error. The V call is TRBV7-9, the J call TRBJ2-5; 7 bases are shared with TRBD1. The CDR3 covers 17 residues. Germline values: CDR1 SEHNR, CDR2 FQNEAQ (reference sequence). CDR3 protein: CAGSLSHGTAYQETQYF. CDR3 coding DNA: TGTGCCGGCAGCCTATCTCACGGGACAGCCTACCAAGAGACCCAGTACTTC.

This clonotype occurred once. The junction departs from germline at one end; a sequencing error may be responsible. The gene calls are TRBV5-1 and TRBJ1-2, with TRBD1 identical over 9 bases. Looked up from germline, CDR1 is SGHRS and CDR2 is YFSETQ. The CDR3 extends over 14 amino acids. The chain's CDR3 is CASSFGQGLTGYPF. The CDR3 bases are TGCGCCAGCAGCTTTGGACAGGGGCTGACTGGCTACCCCTTC.